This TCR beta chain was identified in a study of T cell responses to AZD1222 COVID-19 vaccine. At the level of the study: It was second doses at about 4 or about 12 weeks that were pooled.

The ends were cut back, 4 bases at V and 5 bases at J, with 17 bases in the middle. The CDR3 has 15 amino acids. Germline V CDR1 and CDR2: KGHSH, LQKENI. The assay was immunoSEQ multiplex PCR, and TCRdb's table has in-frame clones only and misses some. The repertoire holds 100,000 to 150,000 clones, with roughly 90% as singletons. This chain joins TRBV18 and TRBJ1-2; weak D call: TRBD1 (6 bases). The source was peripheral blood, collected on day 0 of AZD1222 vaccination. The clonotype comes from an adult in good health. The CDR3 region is CASSHPQGRVYGYTF. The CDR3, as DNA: TGTGCCAGCTCACACCCACAGGGTAGGGTGTATGGCTACACCTTC.